This T cell receptor beta chain derives from a study of beta chain features in type 1 diabetes. Study-wide points: The VDJ junctions of type 1 diabetes patients carried fewer insertions and more deletions. The similarity of naive, central memory and Treg TCRB repertoires appeared greater among patients than among healthy donors. There was a moderate but significant shortening of TCRB CDR3s in all four CD4+ subsets of Type 1 diabetes patients. PCR might favor shorter templates, equally in patients and controls.

The whole isolated RNA underwent reverse transcription, so sequencing captured expressed TCRB transcripts. Here immunoSEQ multiplex PCR was the method, and the copy in TCRdb shows in-frame clones only, minus some. The table lists hundreds of thousands of clones, roughly 13% of them singletons. As for this clone: Its antigen is undetermined.

Isolation of CD4+ naive, central memory, regulatory and stem cell-like memory cells was achieved by sorting via CD45RO/CCR7/CD25/CD127/CD95/CD27. The specimen sequenced was naive CD4+ T cells from blood. The TCR sequence derives from a man aged 18 to 30 with type 1 diabetes.

This CDR3 is CATSSRAMGEQFF. The CDR3, as DNA: TGTGCCACCAGCTCCCGGGCCATGGGAGAGCAGTTCTTC. This chain joins TRBV15 and TRBJ2-1; D gene ambiguous. Looked up from germline, CDR1 is LNHNV and CDR2 is YYDKDF (reference sequence). Trimming left V 5 bases short and J 10 bases short, with 15 bases between. This CDR3 spans 13 amino acids.